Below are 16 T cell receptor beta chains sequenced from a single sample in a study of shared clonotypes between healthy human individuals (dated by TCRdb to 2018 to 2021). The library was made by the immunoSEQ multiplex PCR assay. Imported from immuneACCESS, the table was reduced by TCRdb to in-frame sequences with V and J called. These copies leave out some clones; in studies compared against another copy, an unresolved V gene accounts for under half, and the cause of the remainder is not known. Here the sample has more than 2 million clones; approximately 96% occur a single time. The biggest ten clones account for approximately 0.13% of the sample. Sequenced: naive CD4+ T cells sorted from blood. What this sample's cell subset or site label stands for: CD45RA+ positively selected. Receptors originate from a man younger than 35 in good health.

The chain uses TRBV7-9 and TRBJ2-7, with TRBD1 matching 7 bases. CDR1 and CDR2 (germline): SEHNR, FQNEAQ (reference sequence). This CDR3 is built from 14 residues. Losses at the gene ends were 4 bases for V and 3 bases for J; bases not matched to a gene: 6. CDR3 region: CASSSGTVNYEQYF. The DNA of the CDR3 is TGTGCCAGCAGCTCCGGGACAGTGAACTACGAGCAGTACTTC.

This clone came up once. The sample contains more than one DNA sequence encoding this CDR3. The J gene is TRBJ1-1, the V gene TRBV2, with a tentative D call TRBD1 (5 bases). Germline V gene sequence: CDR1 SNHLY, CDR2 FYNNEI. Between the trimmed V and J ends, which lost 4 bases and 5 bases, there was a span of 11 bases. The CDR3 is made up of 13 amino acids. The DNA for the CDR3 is TGTGCCAGCAGTGGGCAGGGAGGGACTGAAGCTTTCTTT. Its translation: CASSGQGGTEAFF.

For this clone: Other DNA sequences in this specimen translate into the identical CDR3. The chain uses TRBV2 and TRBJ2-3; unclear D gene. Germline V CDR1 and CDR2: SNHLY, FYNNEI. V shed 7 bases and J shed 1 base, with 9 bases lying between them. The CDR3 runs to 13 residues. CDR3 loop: CASTLYGTDTQYF. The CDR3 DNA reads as TGTGCCAGCACTTTGTATGGCACAGATACGCAGTATTTT.

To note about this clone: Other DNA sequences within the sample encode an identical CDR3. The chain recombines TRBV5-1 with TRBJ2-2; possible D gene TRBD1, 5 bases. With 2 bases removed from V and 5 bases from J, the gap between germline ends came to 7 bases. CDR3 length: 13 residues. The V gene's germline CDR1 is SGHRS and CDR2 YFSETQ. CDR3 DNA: TGCGCCAGCAGCTTCGGACAAACCGGGGAGCTGTTTTTT. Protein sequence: CASSFGQTGELFF.

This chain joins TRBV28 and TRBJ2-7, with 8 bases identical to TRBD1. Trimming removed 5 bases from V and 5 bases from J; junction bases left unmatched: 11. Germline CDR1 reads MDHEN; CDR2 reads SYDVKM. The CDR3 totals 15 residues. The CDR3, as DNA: TGTGCCAGCAGTCCTCCGGGACAGGATTTCCACGAGCAGTACTTC. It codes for CASSPPGQDFHEQYF.

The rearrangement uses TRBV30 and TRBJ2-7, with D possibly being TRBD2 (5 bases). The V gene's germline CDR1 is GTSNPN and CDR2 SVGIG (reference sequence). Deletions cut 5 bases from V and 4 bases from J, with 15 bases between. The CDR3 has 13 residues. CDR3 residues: CAWGVGVTYEQYF. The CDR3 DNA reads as TGTGCCTGGGGGGTGGGAGTAACGTACGAGCAGTACTTC.

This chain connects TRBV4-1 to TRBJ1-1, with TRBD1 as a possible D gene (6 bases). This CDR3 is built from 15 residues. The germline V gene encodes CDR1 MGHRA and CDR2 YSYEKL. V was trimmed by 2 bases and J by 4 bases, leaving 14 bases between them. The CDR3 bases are TGCGCCAGCAGCCAACCCACCACAGGGCGCACTGAAGCTTTCTTT. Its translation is CASSQPTTGRTEAFF.

This CDR3 is CASSLRRDRNLFATNEKLFF. The CDR3 DNA is TGTGCCAGCAGTTTACGAAGGGACAGGAACCTGTTCGCAACTAATGAAAAACTGTTTTTT. The gene calls are TRBV27 and TRBJ1-4; 8 bases map to TRBD1. The germline CDR1 and CDR2 sequences are MNHEY and SMNVEV (reference sequence). This CDR3 has 20 residues. V dropped 2 bases and J dropped 0; count of bases not matched to a gene: 14.

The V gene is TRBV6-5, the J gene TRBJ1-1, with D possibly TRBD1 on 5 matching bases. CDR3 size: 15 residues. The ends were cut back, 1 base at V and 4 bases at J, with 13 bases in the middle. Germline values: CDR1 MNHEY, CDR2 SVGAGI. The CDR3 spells CASSYLASGATEAFF. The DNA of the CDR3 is TGTGCCAGCAGTTACTTGGCGTCCGGGGCCACTGAAGCTTTCTTT.

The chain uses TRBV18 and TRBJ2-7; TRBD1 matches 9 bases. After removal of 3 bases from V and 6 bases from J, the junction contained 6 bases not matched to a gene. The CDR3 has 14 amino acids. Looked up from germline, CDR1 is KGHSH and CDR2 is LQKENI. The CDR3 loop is CASSPTGQGPEQYF. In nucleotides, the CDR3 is TGTGCCAGCTCACCTACGGGACAGGGACCCGAGCAGTACTTC.

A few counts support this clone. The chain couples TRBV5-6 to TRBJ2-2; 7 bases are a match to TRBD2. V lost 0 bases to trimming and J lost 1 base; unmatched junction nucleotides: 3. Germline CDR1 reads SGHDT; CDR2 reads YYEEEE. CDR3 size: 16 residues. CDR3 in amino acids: CASSLGRGKNTGELFF. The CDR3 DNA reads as TGTGCCAGCAGCTTGGGGCGGGGGAAGAACACCGGGGAGCTGTTTTTT.

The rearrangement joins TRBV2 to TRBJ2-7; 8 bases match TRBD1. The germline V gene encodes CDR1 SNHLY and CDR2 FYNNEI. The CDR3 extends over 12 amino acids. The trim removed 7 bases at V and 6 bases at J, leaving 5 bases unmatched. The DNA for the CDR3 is TGTGCCAGCACCCGAGACAGGGGCGAGCAGTACTTC. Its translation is CASTRDRGEQYF. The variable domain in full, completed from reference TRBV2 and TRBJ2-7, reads EPEVTQTPSHQVTQMGQEVILRCVPISNHLYFYWYRQILGQKVEFLVSFYNNEISEKSEIFDDQFSVERPDGSNFTLKIRSTKLEDSAMYFCASTRDRGEQYFGPGTRLTVT.

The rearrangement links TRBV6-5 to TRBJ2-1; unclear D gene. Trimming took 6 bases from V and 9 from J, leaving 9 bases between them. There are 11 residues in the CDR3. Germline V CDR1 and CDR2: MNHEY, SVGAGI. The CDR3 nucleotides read TGTGCCAGCAGCCGCGAAGGTGAGCAGTTCTTC. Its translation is CASSREGEQFF.

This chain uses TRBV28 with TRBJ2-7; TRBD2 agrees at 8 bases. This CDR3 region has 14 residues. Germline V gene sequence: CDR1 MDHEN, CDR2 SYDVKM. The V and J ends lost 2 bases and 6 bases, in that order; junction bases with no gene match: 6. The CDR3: CASSLPAGALEQYF. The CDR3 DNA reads TGTGCCAGCAGTTTACCAGCGGGGGCCCTCGAGCAGTACTTC.

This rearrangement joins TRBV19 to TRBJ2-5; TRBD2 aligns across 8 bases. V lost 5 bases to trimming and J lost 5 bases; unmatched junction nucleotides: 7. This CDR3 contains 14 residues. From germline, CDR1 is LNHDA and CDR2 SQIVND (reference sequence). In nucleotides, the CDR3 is TGTGCCAGTAGTGACGGGAGGGGTCAGGAGACCCAGTACTTC. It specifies CASSDGRGQETQYF.

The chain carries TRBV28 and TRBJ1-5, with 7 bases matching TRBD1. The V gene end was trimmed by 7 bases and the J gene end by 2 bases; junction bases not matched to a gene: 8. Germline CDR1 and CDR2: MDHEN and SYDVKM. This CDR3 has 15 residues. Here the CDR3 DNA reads TGTGCCAGCATTATAGGGGGCGCTGGCAATCAGCCCCAGCATTTT. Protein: CASIIGGAGNQPQHF. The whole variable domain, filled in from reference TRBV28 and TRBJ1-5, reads DVKVTQSSRYLVKRTGEKVFLECVQDMDHENMFWYRQDPGLGLRLIYFSYDVKMKEKGDIPEGYSVSREKKERFSLILESASTNQTSMYLCASIIGGAGNQPQHFGDGTRLSIL.